One TCR beta chain is described in this entry. V was shortened by 0 bases and J by 0 bases, with 12 bases between the two germline ends. The CDR3 length is 17 residues. CDR1 and CDR2 (germline): LGHNA, YSLEER. This record belongs to a study of cytomegalovirus exposure and HLA in healthy donors. PCR primers comprised 60 Vbeta and 13 Jbeta primers. Here immunoSEQ multiplex PCR was the method, and the copy in TCRdb shows in-frame clones only, minus some. The data contain about 120,000 clones, over 65% of them singletons. The sequence derives from a female donor in good health and CMV-seronegative. The sequencing sample was made of PBMCs. The V gene is TRBV4-3, the J gene TRBJ2-4, with D perhaps matching TRBD1 (5 bases). The CDR3 DNA sequence: TGCGCCAGCAGCCAAGACCCCCAGGGTTTAGCCAAAAACATTCAGTACTTC. Its protein is CASSQDPQGLAKNIQYF.